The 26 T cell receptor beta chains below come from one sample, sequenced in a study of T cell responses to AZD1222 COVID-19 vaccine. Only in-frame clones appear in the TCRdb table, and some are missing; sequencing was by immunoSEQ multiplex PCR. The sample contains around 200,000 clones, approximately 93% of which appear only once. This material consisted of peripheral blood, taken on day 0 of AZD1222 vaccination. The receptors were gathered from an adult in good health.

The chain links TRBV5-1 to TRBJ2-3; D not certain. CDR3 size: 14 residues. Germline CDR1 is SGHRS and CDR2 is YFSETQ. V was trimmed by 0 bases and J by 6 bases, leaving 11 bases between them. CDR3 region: CASSLVLDPDTQYF. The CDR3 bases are TGCGCCAGCAGCTTGGTTCTAGACCCGGATACGCAGTATTTT.

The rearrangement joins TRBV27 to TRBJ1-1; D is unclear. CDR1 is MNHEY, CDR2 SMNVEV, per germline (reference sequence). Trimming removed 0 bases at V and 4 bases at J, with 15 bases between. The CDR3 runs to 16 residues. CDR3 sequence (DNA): TGTGCCAGCAGTTTATCCTGGAGTAATTTGGGCACTGAAGCTTTCTTT. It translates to CASSLSWSNLGTEAFF.

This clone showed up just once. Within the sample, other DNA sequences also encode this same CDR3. The CDR3 DNA reads as TGTGCCAGCAGCTTCGGGGGGAGCTCCTACGAGCAGTACTTC. Protein product: CASSFGGSSYEQYF. The chain joins TRBV7-2 to TRBJ2-7; 7 positions match TRBD2. Germline CDR1 SGHTA, CDR2 FQGNSA. Trimming at V came to 3 bases and at J to 0 bases, leaving 2 bases not matched to a gene. This CDR3 region has 14 residues.

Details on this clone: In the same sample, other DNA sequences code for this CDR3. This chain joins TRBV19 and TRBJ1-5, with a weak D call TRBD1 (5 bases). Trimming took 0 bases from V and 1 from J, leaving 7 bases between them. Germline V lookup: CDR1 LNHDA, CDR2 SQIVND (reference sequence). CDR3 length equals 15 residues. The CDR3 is CASSIDRASNQPQHF. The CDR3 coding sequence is TGTGCCAGTAGTATAGACAGGGCCAGCAATCAGCCCCAGCATTTT.

The CDR3: CASSLHGTANYGYTF. The CDR3, as DNA: TGTGCCAGCAGCCTACACGGGACAGCTAACTATGGCTACACCTTC. The chain links TRBV27 to TRBJ1-2, with 7 bases identical to TRBD1. Germline trimming cut 6 bases from V and 0 bases from J; bases unmatched to any gene: 7. CDR3 length equals 15 residues. The germline gives CDR1 MNHEY, CDR2 SMNVEV (reference sequence).

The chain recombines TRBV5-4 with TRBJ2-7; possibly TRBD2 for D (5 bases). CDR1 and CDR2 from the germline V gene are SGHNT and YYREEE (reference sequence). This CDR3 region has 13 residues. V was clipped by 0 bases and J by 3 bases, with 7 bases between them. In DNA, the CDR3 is TGTGCCAGCAGCTTGGGACTAAACTACGAGCAGTACTTC. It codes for CASSLGLNYEQYF.

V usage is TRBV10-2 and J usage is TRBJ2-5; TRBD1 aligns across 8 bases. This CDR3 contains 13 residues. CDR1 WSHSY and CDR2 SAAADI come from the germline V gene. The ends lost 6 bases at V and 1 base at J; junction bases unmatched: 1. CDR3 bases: TGCGCCAGCAGGGGGACAGGCCAAGAGACCCAGTACTTC. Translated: CASRGTGQETQYF.

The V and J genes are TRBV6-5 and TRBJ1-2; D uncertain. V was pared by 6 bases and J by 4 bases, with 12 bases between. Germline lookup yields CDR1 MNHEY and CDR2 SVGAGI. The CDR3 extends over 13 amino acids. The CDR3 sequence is CASRNTYGYGYTF. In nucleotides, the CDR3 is TGTGCCAGCAGGAACACATACGGCTATGGCTACACCTTC.

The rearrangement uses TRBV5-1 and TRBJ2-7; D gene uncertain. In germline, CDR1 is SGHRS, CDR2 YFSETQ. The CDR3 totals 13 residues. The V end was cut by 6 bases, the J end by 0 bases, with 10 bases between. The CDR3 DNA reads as TGCGCCAGCACCCCCGGACCCTCCTACGAGCAGTACTTC. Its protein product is CASTPGPSYEQYF.

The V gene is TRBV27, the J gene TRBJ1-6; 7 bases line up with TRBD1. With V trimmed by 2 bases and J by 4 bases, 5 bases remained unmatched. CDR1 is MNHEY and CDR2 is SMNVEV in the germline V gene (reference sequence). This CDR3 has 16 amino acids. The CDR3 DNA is TGTGCCAGCAGTTTACCCCGGGACAGATATAATTCACCCCTCCACTTT. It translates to CASSLPRDRYNSPLHF.

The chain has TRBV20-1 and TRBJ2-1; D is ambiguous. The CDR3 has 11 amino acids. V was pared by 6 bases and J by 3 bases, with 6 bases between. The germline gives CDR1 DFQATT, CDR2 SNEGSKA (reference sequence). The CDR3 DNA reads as TGCAGTGCGGATGACTACAATGAGCAGTTCTTC. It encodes CSADDYNEQFF.

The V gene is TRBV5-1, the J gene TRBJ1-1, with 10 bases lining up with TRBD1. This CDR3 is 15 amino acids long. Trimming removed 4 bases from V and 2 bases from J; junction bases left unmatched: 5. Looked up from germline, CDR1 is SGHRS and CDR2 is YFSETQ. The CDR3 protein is CASSLLTGGNTEAFF. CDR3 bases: TGCGCCAGCAGCCTACTGACAGGGGGCAACACTGAAGCTTTCTTT.

In DNA, the CDR3 is TGTGCCTGGACCAGGACGACTACGCGACAAGAGACCCAGTACTTC. Its translation: CAWTRTTTRQETQYF. The chain joins TRBV30 to TRBJ2-5; maybe TRBD2 (5 bases). CDR1 is GTSNPN and CDR2 is SVGIG in the germline V gene (reference sequence). The CDR3 loop spans 15 amino acids. V lost 4 bases and J lost 2, with 17 bases in between.

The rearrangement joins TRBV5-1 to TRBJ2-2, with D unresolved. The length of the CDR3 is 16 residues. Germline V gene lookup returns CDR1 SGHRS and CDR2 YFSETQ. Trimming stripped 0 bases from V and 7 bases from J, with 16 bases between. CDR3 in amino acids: CASSLAVSGADGELFF. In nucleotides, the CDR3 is TGCGCCAGCAGCTTGGCGGTGTCTGGCGCGGACGGGGAGCTGTTTTTT.

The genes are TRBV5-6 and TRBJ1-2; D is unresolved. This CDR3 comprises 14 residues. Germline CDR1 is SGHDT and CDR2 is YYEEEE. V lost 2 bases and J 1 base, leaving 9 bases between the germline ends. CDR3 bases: TGTGCCAGCAGCTTTGGCCAAGATAACTATGGCTACACCTTC. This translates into CASSFGQDNYGYTF.

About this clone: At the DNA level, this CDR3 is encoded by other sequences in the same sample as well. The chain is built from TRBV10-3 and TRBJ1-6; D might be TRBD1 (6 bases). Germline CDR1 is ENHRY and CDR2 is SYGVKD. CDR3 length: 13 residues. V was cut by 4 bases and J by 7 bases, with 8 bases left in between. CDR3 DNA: TGTGCCATCAGTGGTCAGGGGAATTCACCCCTCCACTTT. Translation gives CAISGQGNSPLHF.

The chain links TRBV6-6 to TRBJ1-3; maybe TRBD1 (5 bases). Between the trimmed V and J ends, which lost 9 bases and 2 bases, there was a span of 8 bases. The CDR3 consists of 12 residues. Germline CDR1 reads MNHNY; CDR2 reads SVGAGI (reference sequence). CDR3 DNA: TGTGCCAGTGGGGCCCCTGGAAACACCATATATTTT. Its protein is CASGAPGNTIYF.

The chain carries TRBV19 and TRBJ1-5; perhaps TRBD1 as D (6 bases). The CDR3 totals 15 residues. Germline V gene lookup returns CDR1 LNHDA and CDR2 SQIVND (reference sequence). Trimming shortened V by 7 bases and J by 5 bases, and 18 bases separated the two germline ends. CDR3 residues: CASNIDRRGDQPQHF. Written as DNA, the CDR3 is TGTGCCAGTAACATCGACAGGAGGGGGGATCAGCCCCAGCATTTT. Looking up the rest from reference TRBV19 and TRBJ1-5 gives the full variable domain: DGGITQSPKYLFRKEGQNVTLSCEQNLNHDAMYWYRQDPGQGLRLIYYSQIVNDFQKGDIAEGYSVSREKKESFPLTVTSAQKNPTAFYLCASNIDRRGDQPQHFGDGTRLSIL.

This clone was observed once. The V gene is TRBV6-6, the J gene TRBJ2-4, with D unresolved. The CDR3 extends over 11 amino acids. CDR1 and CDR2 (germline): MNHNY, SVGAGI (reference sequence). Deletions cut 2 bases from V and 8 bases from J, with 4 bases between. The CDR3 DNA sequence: TGTGCCAGCAGTTACCAGGACATTCAGTACTTC. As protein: CASSYQDIQYF.

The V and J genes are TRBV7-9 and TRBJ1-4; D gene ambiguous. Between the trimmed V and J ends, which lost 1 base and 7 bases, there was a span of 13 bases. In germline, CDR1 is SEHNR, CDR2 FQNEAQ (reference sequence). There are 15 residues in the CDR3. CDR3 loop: CASSLGGGRIEKLFF. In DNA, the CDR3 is TGTGCCAGCAGCTTAGGGGGAGGAAGGATTGAAAAACTGTTTTTT.

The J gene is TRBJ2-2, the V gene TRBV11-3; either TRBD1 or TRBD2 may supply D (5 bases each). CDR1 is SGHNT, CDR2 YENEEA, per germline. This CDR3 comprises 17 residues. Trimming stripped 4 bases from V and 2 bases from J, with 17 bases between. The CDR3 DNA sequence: TGTGCCAGCAGCTACCGGGCCGGGACGGAAAACACCGGGGAGCTGTTTTTT. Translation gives CASSYRAGTENTGELFF.

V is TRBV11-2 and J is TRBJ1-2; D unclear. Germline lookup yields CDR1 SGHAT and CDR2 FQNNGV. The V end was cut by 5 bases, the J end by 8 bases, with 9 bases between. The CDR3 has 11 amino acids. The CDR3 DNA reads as TGTGCCAGCAGCCTGGTAGGGGGCTACACCTTC. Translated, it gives CASSLVGGYTF.

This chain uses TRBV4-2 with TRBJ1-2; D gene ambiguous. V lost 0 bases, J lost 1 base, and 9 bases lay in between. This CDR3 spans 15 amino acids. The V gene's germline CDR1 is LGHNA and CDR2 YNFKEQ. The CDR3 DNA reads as TGTGCCAGCAGCCAAGAGGGCAGTAATAACTATGGCTACACCTTC. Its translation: CASSQEGSNNYGYTF.

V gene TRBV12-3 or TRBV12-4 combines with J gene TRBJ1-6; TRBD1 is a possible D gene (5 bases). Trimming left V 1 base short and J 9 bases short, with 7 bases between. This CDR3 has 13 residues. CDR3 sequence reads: CASSLGTSSPLHF. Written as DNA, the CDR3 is TGTGCCAGCAGTTTAGGGACATCTTCACCCCTCCACTTT.

The CDR3 coding sequence is TGTGCCAGCAGTTTAACCCCCCAACACAGAGTCTATGGCTACACCTTC. Protein product: CASSLTPQHRVYGYTF. The chain links TRBV27 to TRBJ1-2, with no clear D. Trimming left V 2 bases short and J 4 bases short, with 17 bases between. The CDR3 has 16 residues. Germline CDR1 and CDR2: MNHEY and SMNVEV (reference sequence).

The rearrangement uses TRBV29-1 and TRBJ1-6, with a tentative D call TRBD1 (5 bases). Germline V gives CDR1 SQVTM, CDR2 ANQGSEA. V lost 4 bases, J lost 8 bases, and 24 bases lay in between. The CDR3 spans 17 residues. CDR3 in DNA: TGCAGCGTTGGCTCCGCAGGGTCCGGTGGTATTGATTCACCCCTCCACTTT. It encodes CSVGSAGSGGIDSPLHF.